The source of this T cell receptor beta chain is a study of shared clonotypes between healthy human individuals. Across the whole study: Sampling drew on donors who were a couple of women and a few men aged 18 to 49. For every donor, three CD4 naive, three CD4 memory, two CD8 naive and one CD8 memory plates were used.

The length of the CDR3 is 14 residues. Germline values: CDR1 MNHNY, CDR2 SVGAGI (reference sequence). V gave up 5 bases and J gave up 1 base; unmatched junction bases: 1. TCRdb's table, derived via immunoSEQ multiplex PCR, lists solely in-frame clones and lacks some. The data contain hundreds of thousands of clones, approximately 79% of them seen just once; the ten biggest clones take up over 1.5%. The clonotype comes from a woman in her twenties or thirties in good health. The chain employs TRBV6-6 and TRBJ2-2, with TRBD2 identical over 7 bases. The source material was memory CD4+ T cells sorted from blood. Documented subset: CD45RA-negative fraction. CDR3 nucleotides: TGTGCCAGCAGTAAGCGGGAGAACACCGGGGAGCTGTTTTTT. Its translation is CASSKRENTGELFF.